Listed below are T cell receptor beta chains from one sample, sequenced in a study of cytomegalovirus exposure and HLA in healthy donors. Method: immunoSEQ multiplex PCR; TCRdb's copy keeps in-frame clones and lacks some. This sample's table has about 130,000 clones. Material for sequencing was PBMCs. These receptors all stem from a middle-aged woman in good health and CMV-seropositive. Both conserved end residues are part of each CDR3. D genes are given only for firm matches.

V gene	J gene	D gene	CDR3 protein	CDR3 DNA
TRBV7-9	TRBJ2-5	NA	CGGVAEEETQYF	TGTGGCGGGGTAGCGGAAGAAGAGACCCAGTACTTC
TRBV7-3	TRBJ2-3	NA	CASSSLGRAVLSPTDTQYF	TGTGCCAGCAGCTCCTTGGGCAGGGCCGTACTCAGCCCCACAGATACGCAGTATTTT
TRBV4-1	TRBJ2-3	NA	CASSQGLARTDTQYF	TGCGCCAGCAGCCAAGGGCTAGCCCGCACAGATACGCAGTATTTT
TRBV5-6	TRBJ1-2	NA	CASSLAWQGHGYTF	TGTGCCAGCAGCTTGGCCTGGCAGGGTCATGGCTACACCTTC
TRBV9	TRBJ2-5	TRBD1	CASSARQGVEETQYF	TGTGCCAGCAGCGCTAGACAGGGGGTTGAAGAGACCCAGTACTTC
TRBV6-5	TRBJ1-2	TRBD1	CASSSGQGTIYGYTF	TGTGCCAGCAGTTCCGGACAGGGGACCATCTATGGCTACACCTTC
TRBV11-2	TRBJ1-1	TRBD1	CASSALQGIPEAFF	TGTGCCAGCAGCGCGTTACAGGGGATACCTGAAGCTTTCTTT
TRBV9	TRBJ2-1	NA	CASSVDGGVGLNEQFF	TGTGCCAGCAGCGTAGACGGGGGAGTTGGTCTCAATGAGCAGTTCTTC
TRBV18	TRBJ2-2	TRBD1	CASSPKWDSTGELFF	TGTGCCAGCTCACCGAAGTGGGACAGCACCGGGGAGCTGTTTTTT
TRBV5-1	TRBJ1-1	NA	CASSPEGRGTEAFF	TGCGCCAGCAGCCCGGAGGGGAGGGGGACTGAAGCTTTCTTT
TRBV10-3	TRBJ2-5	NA	CAISVLGGEQYF	TGTGCCATCAGTGTATTGGGGGGTGAGCAGTACTTC
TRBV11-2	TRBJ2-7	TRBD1	CASSRAPGTGLGQYF	TGTGCCAGCAGCAGAGCCCCGGGGACAGGCCTAGGGCAGTACTTC
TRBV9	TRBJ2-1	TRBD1	CASSVDRLHQNEQFF	TGTGCCAGCAGCGTGGACAGGCTCCATCAGAATGAGCAGTTCTTC
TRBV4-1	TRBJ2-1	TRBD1	CASSQALKPTGPYNEQFF	TGCGCCAGCAGCCAAGCTCTAAAACCGACAGGGCCCTACAATGAGCAGTTCTTC
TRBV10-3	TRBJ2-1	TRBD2	CAISLTSGSHNEQFF	TGTGCCATCAGCCTGACTAGCGGGAGTCACAATGAGCAGTTCTTC
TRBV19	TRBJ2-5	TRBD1	CASQQPGGETQYF	TGTGCCAGTCAACAACCAGGGGGCGAGACCCAGTACTTC
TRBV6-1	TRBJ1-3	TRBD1	CASSAIAGGWNGNTIYF	TGTGCCAGCAGTGCAATTGCAGGGGGGTGGAATGGAAACACCATATATTTT
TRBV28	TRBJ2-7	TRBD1	CASSKDREISEQYF	TGTGCCAGCAGTAAAGACAGGGAGATCTCCGAGCAGTACTTC
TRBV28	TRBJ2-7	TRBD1	CASSKDRVREQYF	TGTGCCAGCAGTAAAGACAGGGTCCGGGAGCAGTACTTC
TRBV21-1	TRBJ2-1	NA	CASSQSGRVYNEQFF	TGTGCCAGCAGCCAAAGCGGGAGGGTCTACAATGAGCAGTTCTTC
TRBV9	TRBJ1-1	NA	CASSVRTGSTEAFF	TGTGCCAGCAGCGTTCGGACGGGGAGCACTGAAGCTTTCTTT
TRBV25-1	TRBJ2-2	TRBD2	CASRAPRAGGTGELFF	TGTGCCAGCAGGGCCCCTCGAGCGGGGGGGACCGGGGAGCTGTTTTTT